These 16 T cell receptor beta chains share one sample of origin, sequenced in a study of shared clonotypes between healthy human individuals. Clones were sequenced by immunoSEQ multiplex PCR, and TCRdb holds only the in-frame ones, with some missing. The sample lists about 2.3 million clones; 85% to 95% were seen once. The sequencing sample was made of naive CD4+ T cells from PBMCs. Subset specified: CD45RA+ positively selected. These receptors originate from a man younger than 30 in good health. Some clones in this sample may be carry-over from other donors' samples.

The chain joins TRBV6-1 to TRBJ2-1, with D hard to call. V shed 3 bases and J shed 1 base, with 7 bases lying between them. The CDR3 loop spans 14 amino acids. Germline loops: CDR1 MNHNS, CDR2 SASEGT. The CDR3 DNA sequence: TGTGCCAGCAGTGACCCAGGATCCTACAATGAGCAGTTCTTC. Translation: CASSDPGSYNEQFF.

The CDR3 loop reads CASSDRTGLSYNEQFF. As DNA, the CDR3 is TGTGCCAGCAGTGATAGGACAGGGCTCTCCTACAATGAGCAGTTCTTC. This rearrangement joins TRBV2 to TRBJ2-1; 8 bases map to TRBD1. The germline CDR1 and CDR2 sequences are SNHLY and FYNNEI. The CDR3 has 16 amino acids. The J segment lost 0 bases and the V segment lost 3 bases, leaving 4 bases of the junction unmatched.

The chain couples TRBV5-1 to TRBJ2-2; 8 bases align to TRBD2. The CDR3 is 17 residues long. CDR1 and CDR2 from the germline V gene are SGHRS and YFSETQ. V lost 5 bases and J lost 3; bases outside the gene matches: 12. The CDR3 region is CASRIISGSRYTGELFF. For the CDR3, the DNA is TGCGCCAGCAGGATTATCAGCGGGAGCCGGTACACCGGGGAGCTGTTTTTT.

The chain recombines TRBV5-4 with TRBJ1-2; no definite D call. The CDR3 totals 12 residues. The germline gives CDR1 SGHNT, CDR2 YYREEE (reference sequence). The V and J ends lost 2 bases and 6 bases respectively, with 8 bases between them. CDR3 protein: CASSLRSDGYTF. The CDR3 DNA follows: TGTGCCAGCAGCTTAAGATCGGATGGCTACACCTTC.

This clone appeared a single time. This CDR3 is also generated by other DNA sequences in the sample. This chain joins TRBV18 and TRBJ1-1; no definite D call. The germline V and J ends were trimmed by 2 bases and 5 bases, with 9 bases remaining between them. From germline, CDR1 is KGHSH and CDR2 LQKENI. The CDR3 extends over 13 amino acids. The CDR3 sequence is CASSPGPGTEAFF. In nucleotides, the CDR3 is TGTGCCAGCTCACCAGGCCCCGGGACTGAAGCTTTCTTT.

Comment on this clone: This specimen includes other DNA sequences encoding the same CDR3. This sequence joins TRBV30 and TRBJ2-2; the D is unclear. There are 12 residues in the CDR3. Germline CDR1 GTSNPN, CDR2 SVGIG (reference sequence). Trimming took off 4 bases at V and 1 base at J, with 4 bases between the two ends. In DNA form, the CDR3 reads TGTGCCTGGACATTGAACACCGGGGAGCTGTTTTTT. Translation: CAWTLNTGELFF.

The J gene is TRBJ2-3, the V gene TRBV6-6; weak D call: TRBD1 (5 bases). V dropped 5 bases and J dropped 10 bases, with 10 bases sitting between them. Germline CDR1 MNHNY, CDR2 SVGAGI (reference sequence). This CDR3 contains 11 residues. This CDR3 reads CASSMIGAQYF. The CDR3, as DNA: TGTGCCAGCAGTATGATAGGGGCGCAGTATTTT.

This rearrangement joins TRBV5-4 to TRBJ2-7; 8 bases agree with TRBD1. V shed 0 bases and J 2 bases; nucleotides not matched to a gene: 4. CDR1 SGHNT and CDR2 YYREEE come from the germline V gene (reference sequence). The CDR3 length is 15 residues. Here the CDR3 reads CASSLGQGRAYEQYF. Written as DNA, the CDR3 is TGTGCCAGCAGCTTGGGACAGGGGAGAGCCTACGAGCAGTACTTC.

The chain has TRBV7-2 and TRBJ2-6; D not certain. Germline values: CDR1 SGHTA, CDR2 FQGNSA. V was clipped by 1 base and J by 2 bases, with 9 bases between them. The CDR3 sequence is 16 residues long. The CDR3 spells CASSLEIRPGANVLTF. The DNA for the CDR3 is TGTGCCAGCAGCTTAGAGATTCGACCTGGGGCCAACGTCCTGACTTTC.

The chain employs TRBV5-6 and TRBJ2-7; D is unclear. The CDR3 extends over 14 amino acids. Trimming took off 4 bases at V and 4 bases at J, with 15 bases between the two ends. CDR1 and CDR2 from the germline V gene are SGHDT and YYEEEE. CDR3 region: CASSVAARVYEQYF. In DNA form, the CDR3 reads TGTGCCAGCAGCGTCGCCGCCCGGGTTTACGAGCAGTACTTC.

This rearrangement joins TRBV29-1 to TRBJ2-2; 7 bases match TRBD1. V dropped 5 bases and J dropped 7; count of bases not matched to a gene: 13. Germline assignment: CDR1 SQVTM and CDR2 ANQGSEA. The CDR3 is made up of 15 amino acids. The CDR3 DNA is TGCAGCGTTAGGCCAGGGGGTAATGGCTACGGGGAGCTGTTTTTT. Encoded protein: CSVRPGGNGYGELFF.

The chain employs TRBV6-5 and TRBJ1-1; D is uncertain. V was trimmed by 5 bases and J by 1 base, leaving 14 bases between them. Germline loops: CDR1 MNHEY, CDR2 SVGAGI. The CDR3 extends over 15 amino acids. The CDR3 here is CASSPRRLENTEAFF. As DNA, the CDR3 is TGTGCCAGCAGTCCGAGGCGGCTTGAGAACACTGAAGCTTTCTTT.

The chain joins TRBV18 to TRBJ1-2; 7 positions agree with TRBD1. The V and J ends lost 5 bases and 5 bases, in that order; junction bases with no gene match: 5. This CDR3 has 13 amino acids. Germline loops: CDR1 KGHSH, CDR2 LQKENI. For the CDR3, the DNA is TGTGCCAGCTCAGCCGGGACAGTATATGGCTACACCTTC. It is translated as CASSAGTVYGYTF.

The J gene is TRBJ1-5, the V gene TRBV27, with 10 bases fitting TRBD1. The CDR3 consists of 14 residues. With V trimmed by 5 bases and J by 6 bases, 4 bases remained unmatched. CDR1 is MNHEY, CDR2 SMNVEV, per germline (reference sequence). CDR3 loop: CASSPRTGGQPQHF. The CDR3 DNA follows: TGTGCCAGCAGTCCACGGACAGGGGGTCAGCCCCAGCATTTT.

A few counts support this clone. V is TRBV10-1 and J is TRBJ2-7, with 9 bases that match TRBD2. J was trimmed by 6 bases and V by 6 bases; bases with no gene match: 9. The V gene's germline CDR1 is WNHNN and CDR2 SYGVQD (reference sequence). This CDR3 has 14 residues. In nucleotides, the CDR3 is TGCGCCAGCAGCGCGGGAGGGCTTCCAGCCGAGCAGTACTTC. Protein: CASSAGGLPAEQYF.

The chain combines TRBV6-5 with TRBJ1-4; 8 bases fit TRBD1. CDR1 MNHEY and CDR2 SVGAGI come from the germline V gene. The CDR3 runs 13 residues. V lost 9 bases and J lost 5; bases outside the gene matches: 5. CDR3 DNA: TGTGCCAGTAGCAGGGGGCAGAATGAAAAACTGTTTTTT. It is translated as CASSRGQNEKLFF.